The sequence of this T cell receptor beta chain was determined in a study of a mutant IDH1 vaccine in newly diagnosed glioma. Study details: Radiotherapy, temozolomide, or both had been given previously, and both were given to most.

The V gene's germline CDR1 is SQVTM and CDR2 ANQGSEA. J gave up 8 bases and V 7 bases, and 14 bases lay outside the gene matches. The CDR3 has 14 amino acids. The time point here: baseline, week 1 (first vaccination visit). The treatment is: pre-vaccination baseline after standard-of-care therapy. There were new WHO grade 3 or 4 astrocytomas in the donors, and these were IDH1-mutant and ATRX-lost. The protocol was immunoSEQ multiplex PCR, while the TCRdb copy is restricted to in-frame clones and leaves out a portion. The table includes 20,000 to 30,000 clones, about nine tenths detected once. This chain connects TRBV29-1 to TRBJ1-3, with 7 bases matching TRBD1. The sequence derives from a man younger than 45 with glioma. The sequencing here drew on PBMCs, taken from a glioma patient treated with radiotherapy, temozolomide or both. The CDR3 bases are TGCAGCGCCACCGGGACAGCCGCGGAGGACACCATATATTTT. It is translated as CSATGTAAEDTIYF.